These T cell receptor beta chains were read from a single sample in a study of PD-L1 blockade in urothelial cancer. Sequencing was performed with immunoSEQ multiplex PCR; in TCRdb, only in-frame clones are kept and a portion is missing. The sample lists some 77,000 clones; roughly nine tenths were seen once. The source was PBMCs, collected around atezolizumab (anti-PD-L1) treatment. Receptors were obtained from a woman in her 70s with urothelial cancer. The CDR3 runs from the conserved cysteine through the conserved F or W. The D gene is left open where the match is weak. Some rows mark clone size as missing; the rest say once, few, many or name a class of expanded clone.

.,TRBJ1-4,.,TRBV11-2,TGTGCCAGCAGCTGGGGGGGCAGTAATGAAAAACTGTTTTTT,CASSWGGSNEKLFF
once,TRBJ1-4,.,TRBV5-1,TGCGCCAGCAGCTTGCGGAGTCCGGGGAATGAAAAACTGTTTTTT,CASSLRSPGNEKLFF
.,TRBJ2-5,TRBD1,TRBV11-2,TGTGCCAGCAGCCGCCCGGGCAGGGGGAAAGAGACCCAGTACTTC,CASSRPGRGKETQYF
.,TRBJ1-2,TRBD1,TRBV10-2,TGCGCCAGCGCCGGACAGGGGTTCCCGGACTATGGCTACACCTTC,CASAGQGFPDYGYTF
.,TRBJ2-5,.,TRBV30,TGTGCCTGGAGACGGGCAGGGGTAGAGGAGACCCAGTACTTC,CAWRRAGVEETQYF
.,TRBJ2-7,TRBD1,TRBV11-2,TGTGCCAGCAGCTTAGTTCGTTACAGGGGGCTCGACGAGCAGTACTTC,CASSLVRYRGLDEQYF
.,TRBJ2-2,TRBD1,TRBV9,TGTGCCAGCAGCTTACAGGGGGCGAACACCGGGGAGCTGTTTTTT,CASSLQGANTGELFF
.,TRBJ2-1,TRBD2,TRBV7-9,TGTGCCAGCAGCTTAGCACTAGCGGGTTACAATGAGCAGTTCTTC,CASSLALAGYNEQFF
.,TRBJ1-5,.,TRBV11-3,TGTGCCAGCAGCTCCGCTAGGGGGGGCGATAGCAATCAGCCCCAGCATTTT,CASSSARGGDSNQPQHF
few,TRBJ2-7,TRBD1,TRBV6-1,TGTGCCAGCAGTGAGTTGGACGGGACAGGGCCCCACGAGCAGTACTTC,CASSELDGTGPHEQYF
.,TRBJ2-5,.,TRBV18,TGTGCCAGCTCACCACCGGTAGCAGAGACCCAGTACTTC,CASSPPVAETQYF
.,TRBJ1-1,.,TRBV6-5,TGTGCCAGCAGTTCTCGGGGGAGCCACACTGAAGCTTTCTTT,CASSSRGSHTEAFF
.,TRBJ2-2,TRBD1,TRBV11-3,TGTGCCAGCAGCCACGCCGAGGGGGCTACCGGGGAGCTGTTTTTT,CASSHAEGATGELFF
.,TRBJ1-2,TRBD1,TRBV30,TGTGCCTGGAGTATCCGGACCGGGGACAGCCTAAACCACTTC,CAWSIRTGDSLNHF
.,TRBJ2-1,TRBD2,TRBV27,TGTGCCAGTCGGGGGGGGTACAATGAGCAGTTCTTC,CASRGGYNEQFF
.,TRBJ2-1,.,TRBV5-4,TGTGCCAGCAGCTTGAATAGCGACAATGAGCAGTTCTTC,CASSLNSDNEQFF
.,TRBJ1-1,.,TRBV18,TGTGCCAGCTCACCACTTCAGGAGAACACTGAAGCTTTCTTT,CASSPLQENTEAFF
.,TRBJ2-7,TRBD1,TRBV5-4,TGTGCCAGCAGCAACCCGGACAGGGGCTACGAGCAGTACTTC,CASSNPDRGYEQYF
.,TRBJ2-7,.,TRBV28,TGTGCCAGCAGTTCCCCAGATTCCTACGAGCAGTACTTC,CASSSPDSYEQYF
.,TRBJ2-7,TRBD2,TRBV9,TGTGCCAGCAGCGTAGCTAGGATAGCGGGGTCGGGGGAGCAGTACTTC,CASSVARIAGSGEQYF
.,TRBJ1-6,.,TRBV5-1,TGCGCCAGCAGCTTGGAACCCCCAGGGCTCTATAATTCACCCCTCCACTTT,CASSLEPPGLYNSPLHF
.,TRBJ2-5,TRBD1,TRBV10-1,TGCGCCAGCAGCGCATCTACAGGGGGCGGTGAGACCCAGTACTTC,CASSASTGGGETQYF
.,TRBJ2-7,TRBD2,TRBV5-1,TGCGCCAGCAGCTTGGGACTAGCGGGCTCCTACGAGCAGTACTTC,CASSLGLAGSYEQYF
.,TRBJ2-5,TRBD1,TRBV9,TGTGCCAGCAGCGTAGGGCAGGGGGCCTGGGAGACCCAGTACTTC,CASSVGQGAWETQYF
.,TRBJ2-7,TRBD2,TRBV5-4,TGTGCCAGCAGCTTGGACCTGGGACTAGGGGAAGACTACGAGCAGTACTTC,CASSLDLGLGEDYEQYF
.,TRBJ2-5,TRBD2,TRBV19,TGTGCCAGTAGTGGATCTAGCGGGGGGCAGGAGACCCAGTACTTC,CASSGSSGGQETQYF
.,TRBJ1-2,.,TRBV7-2,TGTGCCAGCAGCTTAGCGAGACAGCGACCCCCTAATCTATATGGCTACACCTTC,CASSLARQRPPNLYGYTF
.,TRBJ2-5,TRBD2,TRBV2,TGTGCCAGCAGTGAGGCTTGGATTAGCGGGAGTCAAGAGACCCAGTACTTC,CASSEAWISGSQETQYF
.,TRBJ2-7,.,TRBV9,TGTGCCAGCAGCGGAGGCAGCGCCTACGAGCAGTACTTC,CASSGGSAYEQYF
.,TRBJ2-1,.,TRBV5-1,TGCGCCAGCAAACAGGGGGGGTCCTACAATGAGCAGTTCTTC,CASKQGGSYNEQFF
.,TRBJ2-7,.,TRBV5-6,TGTGCCAGCAGCTTACAAGGCTTAGGCGGGGACGAGCAGTACTTC,CASSLQGLGGDEQYF
.,TRBJ2-2,TRBD2,TRBV4-2,TGTGCCAGCAGCCAAGGGTTCGAGGGGGTAGCGGGGGGGCCCCACACCGGGGAGCTGTTTTTT,CASSQGFEGVAGGPHTGELFF
once,TRBJ2-5,.,TRBV5-5,TGTGCCAGCAGCTTTGACGGGGGCCAAGAGACCCAGTACTTC,CASSFDGGQETQYF
few,TRBJ2-1,.,TRBV9,TGTGCCAGCAGCGTACTCGCGGAGCCAGGGAATGAGCAGTTCTTC,CASSVLAEPGNEQFF
.,TRBJ1-6,.,TRBV5-8,TGTGCCAGCAGGGGGGACATCAGTAATTCACCCCTCCACTTT,CASRGDISNSPLHF
.,TRBJ2-3,.,TRBV5-1,TGCGCCAGCAGCTGGACATCAGCCGGTACCACAGATACGCAGTATTTT,CASSWTSAGTTDTQYF
once,TRBJ2-7,TRBD2,TRBV11-2,TGTGCCAGCAGCTTAGCGGCTAGCGGGGTCCCCTACGAGCAGTACTTC,CASSLAASGVPYEQYF